These 2 T cell receptor beta chains share one sample of origin, sequenced in a study of CD8 T cells in ankylosing spondylitis. TCRdb independently ran MiXCR on the 5' RACE reads; one entry per CDR3 protein. The table records more than 300,000 distinct CDR3 sequences, around a tenth of them present only once. Material: blood, either unsorted or a sorted T cell fraction (not recorded which). The origin of the receptors is a female donor with ankylosing spondylitis or in good health (not recorded which).

To note about this clonotype: Relative to the germline gene, one junction end is altered; a read error may explain this. The chain has TRBV7-6 and TRBJ1-5; possible D gene TRBD1, 5 bases. The germline V gene encodes CDR1 SGHVS and CDR2 FNYEAQ. This CDR3 has 14 residues. CDR3 residues: CASSLGQGGQPRHF. The CDR3 DNA reads as TGTGCCAGCAGCTTAGGCCAGGGCGGTCAGCCCCGGCATTTT.

V usage is TRBV7-2 and J usage is TRBJ1-2; a possible D gene is TRBD1 (5 bases). V gave up 3 bases and J gave up 5 bases, with 16 bases separating them. This CDR3 contains 15 residues. Germline CDR1 reads SGHTA; CDR2 reads FQGNSA. The CDR3 region is CASSLVTASGYGYTF. In DNA form, the CDR3 reads TGTGCCAGCAGCTTGGTGACAGCAAGTGGATATGGCTACACCTTC.